This paragraph reports one T cell receptor (beta chain). The antigen is undetermined. The length of the CDR3 is 14 residues. Germline V gene data show CDR1 as MDHEN and CDR2 as SYDVKM. The V and J ends lost 4 bases and 8 bases, in that order; junction bases with no gene match: 7. The data belong to a study of cytomegalovirus exposure and HLA in healthy donors. Findings of the study overall: Cytomegalovirus association was assigned to around 150 TCR beta chains. A link between a missense DCLRE1C variant and TCR beta V- and J-gene trimming emerged from a later analysis. 87-base-pair reads could not separate some V segments, including TRBV6-2 and TRBV6-3. Most TCR sequences were rare, but some public TCRs occurred in many donors.

60 Vbeta and 13 Jbeta primers were used in PCR. Profiled with immunoSEQ multiplex PCR; TCRdb holds only in-frame clones, not every one. The repertoire holds around 200,000 clones, with about 80% as singletons. Sequenced: PBMCs. The chain employs TRBV28 and TRBJ1-5; the match to TRBD1 covers 8 bases. This receptor was obtained from a woman aged 30 to 39 in good health and CMV-seropositive. For the CDR3, the DNA is TGTGCCAGCAGTTACGACAGGGACAGGAAGCCCCAGCATTTT. This encodes CASSYDRDRKPQHF.